The T cell receptor (beta chain) described here comes from a study of T cells in Graves' hyperthyroidism and ophthalmopathy. Overall study findings and caveats: Clonotypes that were expanded in thyroid above 0.001 mostly appeared in blood too.

To note about this clonotype: Its antigen is as yet unknown.

The germline gives CDR1 DFQATT, CDR2 SNEGSKA (reference sequence). The V gene lost 1 base and the J gene lost 7 bases, with 10 bases spanning the gap. The CDR3 runs 12 residues. Amplification yielded TCR beta CDR3 regions, with RNA transcripts as the source. First-round RT-PCR with HTBI primers amplified the TCR CDR3 region. TCRdb re-called the multiplex PCR reads with MiXCR, one entry per CDR3 protein. The top ten hold around 44% of the sample, which has 480,000 or so distinct CDR3 sequences, 46% seen once. This chain links TRBV20-1 with TRBJ1-1, with D uncertain. The TCR was taken from an adult woman with Graves' disease, either hyperthyroidism or ophthalmopathy (not recorded which). Sequenced material: peripheral blood or thyroid tissue (not recorded which). The CDR3 protein is CSARVNSYEAFF. In DNA, the CDR3 is TGCAGTGCTAGAGTTAATAGTTATGAAGCTTTCTTT.